The source of this TCR beta chain is a study of cytomegalovirus exposure and HLA in healthy donors (dated 2017 in TCRdb). Study-level background: An earlier analysis of about 530 of the donors reported about 260 Gb of sequence data and 95 million to 130 million unique TCR beta sequences obtained from approximately 180 million T cells. The aim of the study was to test whether cataloging public T cell receptors could identify signatures of past pathogen exposure. Donor age, sex, ethnicity and CMV serostatus were compiled together with the repertoire data. Across roughly 420 genotyped donors of the cohort, an average of about 240,000 unique TCR beta nucleotide sequences per donor were sequenced, and 15% to 20% of those sequences were non-productive. In an earlier analysis of around 540 of the donors, high-throughput TCR beta sequencing was used to judge whether each TCR beta V gene segment behaved as functional or pseudogenic. In a later genetic analysis, genome-wide SNP genotypes for about three fifths of the roughly 670 donors were used, and that subset was treated as a discovery cohort. All discovery cohort repertoires had been generated on a single sequencing platform. Typing coverage differed by locus: A, B, C, DRB1 and DQB1 were typed in roughly 620-630 donors, DQA1 in about 510, DPA1 in approximately 600, and DPB1 in just under 490. Class I and class II HLA loci were covered by the typing at four-digit resolution. The later analysis used no new phenotypic data to find candidate immune exposures, relying instead on TCR beta sequences and their occurrence across donors. To predict cytomegalovirus infection status, the study brought together high-throughput TCR immunosequencing, statistical association of individual TCRs with disease status, and machine learning. In addition to the first cohort of 650 to 800 subjects, a separate validation cohort of 130 or so different subjects was used. Among the roughly 400 genotyped donors, more than 70% belonged to the genetic ancestry cluster associated with self-reported Caucasian donors. An early release that covered about 640 HLA-typed donors contained approximately 300 gigabases of sequencing data and some 87 million unique TCR sequences. To study patterns of TCR occurrence, a later analysis re-analyzed previously published TCR beta repertoires from 550 to 800 donors and added high-resolution HLA genotyping. Roughly five DR-DQ haplotypes were handled as single units for association and clustering, since linkage in the cohort was strong. The study profiled the T cell repertoires of around 700 subjects by immunosequencing and related them to cytomegalovirus serostatus.

The cohort comprised 710 or so healthy bone marrow donors. At the time of sampling, every cohort member was nominally healthy, though immune exposures that went unrecorded were likely present. The donor was CMV seronegative and belonged to the group of under 400 seronegative cohort members. A peripheral blood sample was collected from each donor, and TCR beta sequencing was performed on peripheral blood mononuclear cells. Genomic DNA extraction from the blood cell samples was performed with the Qiagen DNeasy Blood Extraction Kit. In regard to this clone: This clone's antigen is unknown. No base qualities exist here, and no much larger clone lies one base off it.

The library relied on the immunoSEQ multiplex PCR assay. The multiplex PCR relied on a mix of 60 forward primers for TCR Vbeta segments and 13 reverse primers for TCR Jbeta segments. A multiplex PCR assay on genomic DNA amplified the CDR3 region of rearranged TCR beta genes. On the Illumina HiSeq System, the amplified TCR beta libraries were sequenced as 87-base-pair reads. For the original study's pipeline: In a later analysis, about 80 million unique TCR beta chains were counted across the roughly 670 repertoires, and roughly 9.9 million of these chains were shared by at least two donors. A nearest-neighbor algorithm error-corrected the raw reads and collapsed the reads into unique sequences, merging closely related sequences to remove PCR and sequencing errors. V, D and J gene segments were assigned by aligning CDR3 sequences to IMGT reference sequences. For a sequence to be retained, a match of at least six nucleotides to both a V gene segment and a J gene segment was required. Rearrangements were called productive when the CDR3 lacked stop codons and stayed in frame with V and J; all others were non-productive. CDR3 was defined by IMGT convention, running from the second conserved V-encoded cysteine to the conserved J-encoded phenylalanine. The earlier analysis of around 640 of the donors excluded sequences that lacked an unambiguous match to a single V gene segment. An earlier analysis of just under 600 of the donors called V segments functional above 56.7% productive rearrangements and segregating when the between-donor standard deviation exceeded 5%. To diagnose cytomegalovirus status from the catalog of TCR beta chain sequences, a statistical classification framework was built. A later analysis assigned V and J genes by comparing TCR nucleotide sequences with IMGT/GENE-DB human TR gene sequences. Using the TCRdist pipeline, a later analysis assigned CDR3 sequences along with most-parsimonious VDJ recombination scenarios. In a later analysis, every TCR beta chain was defined by the combination of its CDR3 amino acid sequence and its V-gene family, and reads without a unique V-gene family were dropped. A later analysis removed several hundred highly shared, low-generation-probability nucleotide sequences to deal with suspected cross-contamination and a sequencing artifact. A later analysis calculated a clonal expansion index for each public chain from normalized within-repertoire ranks of inferred template counts. In a later analysis, generation probabilities were computed using a VDJ recombination model fitted to out-of-frame rearrangements, and the results were checked against IGoR. Hypergeometric tests were used in a later analysis to score TCR-TCR, TCR-HLA and TCR-CMV co-occurrence, with a repertoire-size bias correction applied to the TCR pairs. In a later analysis, false discovery rates were estimated by permuting HLA or CMV assignments 20 times. In a later analysis, co-occurring TCRs were grouped using DBSCAN, with TCRdist sequence similarity added in when clustering inside HLA-allele-positive subsets. For co-occurrence clustering, repertoires with fewer than 30,000 or more than 120,000 public chains were excluded, along with a handful of repertoires with anomalous nucleotide sharing. Entries here come from immuneACCESS through TCRdb and include only in-frame sequences with V and J called. Some clones fail to appear in such tables; in the studies checked, an unresolved V gene covers under half of the shortfall, and the cause of the remainder is unknown. The V and J calls and the clone size are those of that table, but D and trimming were determined from the DNA. This sample is represented by about 140,000 clones; roughly 80% of them were singletons. The top ten clones comprise under 2% of the sample.

Broad study findings and their caveats: Linkage disequilibrium might explain the correlated functional status among segregating V segments, but an unknown experimental factor could not be ruled out. According to a later analysis, parvovirus B19, influenza, CMV and Epstein-Barr virus appeared linked to several top co-occurrence clusters. HLA typing was unavailable for some donors at each locus, so association tests used only the typed subset. The presence/absence analyses assumed that sequencing depth was roughly uniform across donors, and that assumption may not be true. CMV serostatus was the only immune exposure information available for the cohort. The classifier was reported to diagnose cytomegalovirus status with high specificity and sensitivity in both the original cohort and the validation cohort. Most TCR sequences were observed very rarely across donors, whereas some public TCRs were present in many individuals. Only TCR beta chains were sequenced in this cohort, and the absence of alpha or paired-chain data limited detectable features. In a later analysis, around 17,000 TCR beta sequences were associated with specific HLA alleles at a false discovery rate of 0.05. A few of the identified cytomegalovirus-associated TCR beta chains were confirmed in vitro to be specific for cytomegalovirus antigens. Because counts were too low, about 17 rarely observed V segments, including chromosome 9 orphons, were excluded from the earlier analysis of 587 of the donors. When HLA alleles, especially DR and DQ, strongly co-occurred, attributing TCR associations to individual alleles was difficult. The study gave a list of more than 150 TCR beta chains associated with cytomegalovirus. Compared with equally common non-associated chains, HLA-associated TCR beta chains in a later analysis were more clonally expanded and had lower generation probabilities. According to the authors, the approach could potentially be generalized to other disease states and immunological phenotypes. A further reported finding was that TCR beta sequences accurately predicted the HLA-A and HLA-B alleles for most subjects in the first cohort. A group of highly shared sequence variants was considered likely to be a technical artifact of the sequencing pipeline. Most CMV-associated TCR beta chains appeared to be HLA-restricted in a later analysis, and the HLA associations seemed to be driven largely by CMV exposure. A later analysis found that TCR association rates varied across HLA loci, with DRB1 alleles showing the most associated TCRs and HLA-C alleles the fewest. In an earlier analysis of more than 450 of the donors, most TCR beta V segments were observed in productive rearrangements about 90% or about 30% of the time, broadly matching IMGT annotations. Because the 87-base-pair reads could not distinguish some IMGT-functional V segments, including TRBV6-2 and TRBV6-3, those segments were excluded. In a later genetic analysis, a missense DCLRE1C variant was associated with V-gene and J-gene trimming of TCR beta chains, and the association was replicated in an independent cohort. A later genetic analysis reported fewer N-insertions in productive TCRs among donors in an Asian-associated ancestry cluster than the approximately 700-donor mean.

Spanning cysteine to phenylalanine, the CDR3 consists of 18 amino acids. The CDR3 DNA has 54 bases and is translated from base 1. For CDR1 and CDR2, the germline V gene lists WSHSY and SAAADI. V is trimmed back by 6 bases and J by 4 bases, and the junction contains 13 bases that no gene match accounts for. The sequenced sample was PBMCs. This sequence was found in a female donor in good health and CMV-seronegative. The chain is made from TRBV10-2 and TRBJ2-1; TRBD2 agrees with 12 junctional bases. The CDR3 protein is CASRSGTSGSLQYNEQFF. The nucleotides are TGCGCCAGCAGATCCGGGACTAGCGGGTCACTTCAATACAATGAGCAGTTCTTC.